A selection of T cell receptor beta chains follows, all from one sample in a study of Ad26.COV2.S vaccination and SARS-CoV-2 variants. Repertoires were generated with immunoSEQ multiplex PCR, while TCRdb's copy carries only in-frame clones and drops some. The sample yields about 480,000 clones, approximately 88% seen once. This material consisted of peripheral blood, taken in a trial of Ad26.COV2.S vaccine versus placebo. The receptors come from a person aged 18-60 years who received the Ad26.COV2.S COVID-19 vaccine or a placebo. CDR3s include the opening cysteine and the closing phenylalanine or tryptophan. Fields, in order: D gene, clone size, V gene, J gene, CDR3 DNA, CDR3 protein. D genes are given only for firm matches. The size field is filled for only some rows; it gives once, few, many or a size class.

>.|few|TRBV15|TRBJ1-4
TGTGCCACCAGCAGAGACGGAGGAGAGGAAAAACTGTTTTTT
CATSRDGGEEKLFF
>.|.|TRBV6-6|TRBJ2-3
TGTGCCAGCAGTTACCCGGCTAGAACAGATACGCAGTATTTT
CASSYPARTDTQYF
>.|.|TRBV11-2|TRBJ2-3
TGTGCCACCGGGCGGTTCACAGATACGCAGTATTTT
CATGRFTDTQYF
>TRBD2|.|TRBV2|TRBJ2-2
TGTGCCAGCAGGACCGGGACTAGCGGGCCCGGGGAGCTGTTTTTT
CASRTGTSGPGELFF
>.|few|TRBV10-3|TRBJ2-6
TGTGCCATCCCGGCGGGACCTCGCTCTGGGGCCAACGTCCTGACTTTC
CAIPAGPRSGANVLTF
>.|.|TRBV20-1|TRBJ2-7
TGCAGTGCTAGAGGTCTAAGGGACCAGTACTTC
CSARGLRDQYF
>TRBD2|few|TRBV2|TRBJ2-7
TGTGCCAGCAGTGGTACCGGGACTAGGACCTACGAGCAGTACTTC
CASSGTGTRTYEQYF
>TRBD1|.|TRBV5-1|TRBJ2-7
TGCGCCAGCAGCCTGGCCGGGACAGGTTCTTACGAGCAGTACTTC
CASSLAGTGSYEQYF
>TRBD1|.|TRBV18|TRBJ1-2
TGTGCCAGCTCCCCCCCCGGACAGGGGTATGGCTACACCTTC
CASSPPGQGYGYTF
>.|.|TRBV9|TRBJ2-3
TGTGCCAGCAGCCCCCGTTCGGTCGCTAGCACAGATACGCAGTATTTT
CASSPRSVASTDTQYF
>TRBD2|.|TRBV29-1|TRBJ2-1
TGCAGCGCTAGGACTAGCGGGCAGTTCTTC
CSARTSGQFF
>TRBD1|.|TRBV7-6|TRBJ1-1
TGTGCCAGCAGCTCGATGGGACAGGGGGGGACTGAAGCTTTCTTT
CASSSMGQGGTEAFF
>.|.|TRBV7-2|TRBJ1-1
TGTGCCAGCAGTTTTAGTGACTTATACACTGAAGCTTTCTTT
CASSFSDLYTEAFF
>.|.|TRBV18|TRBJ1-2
TGTGCCAGCTCACCAAAGGAATACTATGGCTACACCTTC
CASSPKEYYGYTF
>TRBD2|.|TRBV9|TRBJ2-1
TGTGCCAGCGGGCTCACTAGCGGATCTTACAATGAGCAGTTCTTC
CASGLTSGSYNEQFF
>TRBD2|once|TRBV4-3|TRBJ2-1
TGCGCCAGCAGCCAAGCTAGCGGGAAGAGCTCCTACAATGAGCAGTTCTTC
CASSQASGKSSYNEQFF
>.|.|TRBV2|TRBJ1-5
TGTGCCAGCAGTGAAGGGACCTTAAGCAATCAGCCCCAGCATTTT
CASSEGTLSNQPQHF
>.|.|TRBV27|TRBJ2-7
TGTGCCAGCAGACCACGGTCAGGGCGAGGGGCCGAGCAGTACTTC
CASRPRSGRGAEQYF
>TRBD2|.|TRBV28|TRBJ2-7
TGTGCCAGCAGTCCCCTGGGACTAGCGCTAGTCGAGCAGTACTTC
CASSPLGLALVEQYF
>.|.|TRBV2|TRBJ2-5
TGTGCCAGCAGTGGAAGCCCGGGAGAGACCCAGTACTTC
CASSGSPGETQYF
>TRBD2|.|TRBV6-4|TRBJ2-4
TGTGCCAGCAGTACCCCTAGGGGAGCGGGAGGACAGATAGCCAAAAACATTCAGTACTTC
CASSTPRGAGGQIAKNIQYF
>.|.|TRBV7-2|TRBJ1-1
TGTGCCAGCAGCTTAGAGGTATGGGGGAACACTGAAGCTTTCTTT
CASSLEVWGNTEAFF
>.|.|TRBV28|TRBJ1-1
TGTGCCAGCAGTCAACGGACGCTGAACACTGAAGCTTTCTTT
CASSQRTLNTEAFF
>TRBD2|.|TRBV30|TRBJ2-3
TGTGCCTGGAGTCCCGGACTAGGTCCCACAGATACGCAGTATTTT
CAWSPGLGPTDTQYF
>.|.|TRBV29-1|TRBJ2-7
TGCAGCGTTCGGACGGTTAGCTCCTACGAGCAGTACTTC
CSVRTVSSYEQYF